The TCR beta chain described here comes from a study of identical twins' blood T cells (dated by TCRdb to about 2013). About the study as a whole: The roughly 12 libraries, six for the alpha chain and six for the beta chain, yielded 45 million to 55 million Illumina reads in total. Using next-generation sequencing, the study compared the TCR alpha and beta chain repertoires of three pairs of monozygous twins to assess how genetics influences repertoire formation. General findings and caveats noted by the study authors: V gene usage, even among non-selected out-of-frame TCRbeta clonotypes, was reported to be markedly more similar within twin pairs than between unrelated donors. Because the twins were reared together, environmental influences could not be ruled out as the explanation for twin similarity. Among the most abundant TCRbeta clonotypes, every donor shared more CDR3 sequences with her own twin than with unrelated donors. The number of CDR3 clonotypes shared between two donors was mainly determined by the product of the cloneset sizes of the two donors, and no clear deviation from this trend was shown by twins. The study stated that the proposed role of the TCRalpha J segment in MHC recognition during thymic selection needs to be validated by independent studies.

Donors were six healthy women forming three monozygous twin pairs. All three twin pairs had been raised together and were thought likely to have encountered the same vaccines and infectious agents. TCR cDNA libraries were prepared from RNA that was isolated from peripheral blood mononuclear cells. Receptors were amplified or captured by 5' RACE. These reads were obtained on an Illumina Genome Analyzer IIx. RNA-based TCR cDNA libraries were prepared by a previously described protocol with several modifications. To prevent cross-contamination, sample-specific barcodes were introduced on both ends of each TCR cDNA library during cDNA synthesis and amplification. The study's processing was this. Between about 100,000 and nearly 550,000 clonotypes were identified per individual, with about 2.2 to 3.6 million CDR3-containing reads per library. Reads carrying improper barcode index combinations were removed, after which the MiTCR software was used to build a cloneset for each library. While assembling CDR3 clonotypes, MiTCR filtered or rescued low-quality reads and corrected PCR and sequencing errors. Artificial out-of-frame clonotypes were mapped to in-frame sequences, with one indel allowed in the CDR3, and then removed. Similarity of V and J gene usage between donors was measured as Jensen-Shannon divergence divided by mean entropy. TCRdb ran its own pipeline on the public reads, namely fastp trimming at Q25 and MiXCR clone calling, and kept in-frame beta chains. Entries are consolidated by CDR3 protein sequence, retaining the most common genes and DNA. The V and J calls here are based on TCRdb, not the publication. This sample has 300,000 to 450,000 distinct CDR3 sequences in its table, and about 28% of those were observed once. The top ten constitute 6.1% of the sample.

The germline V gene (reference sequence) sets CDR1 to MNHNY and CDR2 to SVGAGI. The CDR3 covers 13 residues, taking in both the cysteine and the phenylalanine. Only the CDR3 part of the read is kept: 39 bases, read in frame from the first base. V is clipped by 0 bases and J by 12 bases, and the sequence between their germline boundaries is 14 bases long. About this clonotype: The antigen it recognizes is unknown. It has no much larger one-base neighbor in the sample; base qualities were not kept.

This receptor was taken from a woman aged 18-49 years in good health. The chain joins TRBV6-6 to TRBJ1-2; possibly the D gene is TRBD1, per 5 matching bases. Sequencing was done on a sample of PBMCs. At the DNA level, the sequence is TGTGCCAGCAGTTACTCGGTGGTGCGGGGCCACACCTTC. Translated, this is CASSYSVVRGHTF.